These 3 T cell receptor beta chains came from one sample sequenced in a study of blood T cell repertoires in COVID-19. Assay: immunoSEQ multiplex PCR; the TCRdb copy retains only in-frame clones and omits some. The sample has tens of thousands of clones; 90% to 95% are singletons. Input material: peripheral blood. Receptors were obtained from a human donor in a cohort sampled during active COVID-19.

The rearrangement joins TRBV30 to TRBJ2-6; D gene unclear. Germline assignment: CDR1 GTSNPN and CDR2 SVGIG (reference sequence). Deletions cut 4 bases from V and 0 bases from J, with 10 bases between. The CDR3 spans 15 residues. CDR3 bases: TGTGCCTGGAACCCGGGTTACTCTGGGGCCAACGTCCTGACTTTC. Protein sequence: CAWNPGYSGANVLTF.

This clone was recorded once. The chain is built from TRBV5-8 and TRBJ2-6; tentatively, D is TRBD2 (5 bases). The CDR3 consists of 16 residues. V lost 2 bases and J 1 base, leaving 10 bases between the germline ends. Germline V gene lookup returns CDR1 SGHTS and CDR2 YDEGEE. The CDR3 DNA follows: TGTGCCAGCAGCTTAGAGGGCGGGTCTGGGGCCAACGTCCTGACTTTC. Translating gives CASSLEGGSGANVLTF.

The CDR3 spells CAWEKNRGAFF. CDR3 bases: TGTGCCTGGGAAAAGAACAGGGGAGCTTTCTTT. The gene calls are TRBV30 and TRBJ1-1; 7 bases are a match to TRBD1. Germline CDR1 reads GTSNPN; CDR2 reads SVGIG (reference sequence). The CDR3 contains 11 residues. V shed 5 bases, J shed 10 bases, and the junction held 7 bases outside the gene matches.